These 30 T cell receptor beta chains were sequenced from one sample in a study of cytomegalovirus exposure and HLA in healthy donors. Only in-frame clones appear in the TCRdb table, and some are missing; sequencing was by immunoSEQ multiplex PCR. Of 120,000 or so clones detected, approximately 91% appear once; the ten largest clones hold more than 1.5%. Sequencing was carried out using PBMCs. These receptor sequences come from a woman under 30 in good health and CMV-seronegative.

The gene calls are TRBV4-1 and TRBJ1-1; D remains unclear. Germline V gene sequence: CDR1 MGHRA, CDR2 YSYEKL. This CDR3 comprises 13 residues. V gave up 0 bases and J gave up 6 bases, with 8 bases separating them. The CDR3 DNA is TGCGCCAGCAGCCAAGAGCGACAAGCTGAAGCTTTCTTT. Translating it yields CASSQERQAEAFF.

The genes are TRBV7-2 and TRBJ2-7; D is ambiguous. Germline V lookup: CDR1 SGHTA, CDR2 FQGNSA. CDR3 size: 15 residues. Trimming took off 1 base at V and 2 bases at J, with 12 bases between the two ends. CDR3 sequence (DNA): TGTGCCAGCAGCTTAGGCGGTAGCCCAGCCTACGAGCAGTACTTC. Its translation: CASSLGGSPAYEQYF. Complete variable domain (other parts from reference TRBV7-2 and TRBJ2-7): GAGVSQSPSNKVTEKGKDVELRCDPISGHTALYWYRQSLGQGLEFLIYFQGNSAPDKSGLPSDRFSAERTGGSVSTLTIQRTQQEDSAVYLCASSLGGSPAYEQYFGPGTRLTVT.

The J gene is TRBJ2-7, the V gene TRBV19; 7 nucleotides match TRBD1. With 6 bases clipped from V and 3 bases from J, the junction kept 5 bases outside the gene matches. Germline CDR1 is LNHDA and CDR2 is SQIVND (reference sequence). The length of the CDR3 is 13 residues. This CDR3 is CASSRGGVYEQYF. CDR3 sequence (DNA): TGTGCCAGTAGCAGAGGGGGCGTCTACGAGCAGTACTTC.

The chain recombines TRBV4-1 with TRBJ1-2, with 7 positions matching TRBD1. The trim removed 4 bases at V and 6 bases at J, leaving 5 bases unmatched. CDR3 length: 13 amino acids. Germline-derived CDR1 and CDR2 are MGHRA and YSYEKL. The CDR3 coding sequence is TGCGCCAGCAGCCGCGAACAGGGGCATGGCTACACCTTC. Protein product: CASSREQGHGYTF.

This clone was detected only a few times. The gene calls are TRBV7-9 and TRBJ1-1; D ambiguous. Germline assignment: CDR1 SEHNR and CDR2 FQNEAQ (reference sequence). The CDR3 runs to 15 residues. V lost 4 bases to trimming and J lost 3 bases, with 15 bases between them. CDR3 nucleotides: TGTGCCAGCAGCTCTACCCATTTAGGAGACACTGAAGCTTTCTTT. It is translated as CASSSTHLGDTEAFF.

The chain combines TRBV6-5 with TRBJ1-2; a weak D match, TRBD1 (6 bases). Germline V gene sequence: CDR1 MNHEY, CDR2 SVGAGI. The V and J ends lost 2 bases and 6 bases respectively, with 10 bases between them. CDR3 length equals 13 residues. The CDR3 sequence is CASSYGAGDGYTF. The CDR3 DNA follows: TGTGCCAGCAGTTACGGTGCAGGGGATGGCTACACCTTC.

A single count supports this clone. The chain combines TRBV6-1 with TRBJ1-1; the D gene is possibly TRBD1 (6 bases). Looked up from germline, CDR1 is MNHNS and CDR2 is SASEGT. The germline V and J ends were trimmed by 1 base and 3 bases, with 18 bases remaining between them. The CDR3 runs 17 residues. In nucleotides, the CDR3 is TGTGCCAGCAGTGAAGGGCCGACACCCGAGGGGGACACTGAAGCTTTCTTT. Amino acids: CASSEGPTPEGDTEAFF.

This clone was picked up one time. Here the CDR3 reads CASSLAGLAGVGEQYF. Here the CDR3 DNA reads TGTGCCAGCAGCTTGGCGGGACTAGCGGGAGTAGGCGAGCAGTACTTC. The gene calls are TRBV5-4 and TRBJ2-7, with 14 bases matching TRBD2. The CDR3 runs 16 residues. Germline V gene data show CDR1 as SGHNT and CDR2 as YYREEE (reference sequence). V was pared by 0 bases and J by 6 bases, with 5 bases of the junction left unmatched.

The chain links TRBV19 to TRBJ1-2, with a tentative D call TRBD1 (6 bases). The CDR3 spans 13 residues. Trimming left V 3 bases short and J 4 bases short, with 9 bases between. The germline V gene encodes CDR1 LNHDA and CDR2 SQIVND (reference sequence). CDR3 nucleotide sequence: TGTGCCAGTAGTATGGCAGGGGTCTATGGCTACACCTTC. Protein: CASSMAGVYGYTF.

This clone was recorded only once. V is TRBV7-6 and J is TRBJ2-7, with D tentatively TRBD1 or TRBD2 (5 bases each). Germline values: CDR1 SGHVS, CDR2 FNYEAQ. This CDR3 contains 11 residues. Deletions cut 5 bases from V and 7 bases from J, with 9 bases between. This chain's CDR3 is CASSIGEEQYF. The CDR3 DNA reads as TGTGCCAGCAGCATAGGGGAGGAGCAGTACTTC.

This clone was counted once. The V call is TRBV10-2, the J call TRBJ2-1, with 10 bases identical to TRBD1. CDR3 size: 15 residues. Germline loops: CDR1 WSHSY, CDR2 SAAADI. J was trimmed by 6 bases and V by 6 bases; bases with no gene match: 8. DNA of the CDR3: TGCGCCAGCAGGGCCTCCGGGACAGGGGTCAATGAGCAGTTCTTC. It is translated as CASRASGTGVNEQFF.

This rearrangement joins TRBV5-4 to TRBJ2-7; 14 bases are shared with TRBD2. The CDR3 sequence is 18 residues long. Germline CDR1 reads SGHNT; CDR2 reads YYREEE (reference sequence). With V trimmed by 3 bases and J by 6 bases, 14 bases remained unmatched. CDR3 sequence reads: CASSSYFGLAGGPSEQYF. The DNA of the CDR3 is TGTGCCAGCAGCTCTTATTTCGGACTAGCGGGAGGTCCTAGCGAGCAGTACTTC.

Only one count was recorded for this clone. In DNA, the CDR3 is TGTGCCAGCAGCTTTGGACAGGGCACTACCTACGAGCAGTACTTC. Protein sequence: CASSFGQGTTYEQYF. V usage is TRBV11-2 and J usage is TRBJ2-7; 8 bases align to TRBD1. CDR3 length: 15 amino acids. CDR1 and CDR2 from the germline V gene are SGHAT and FQNNGV. V shed 3 bases, J shed 2 bases, and the junction held 6 bases outside the gene matches.

For the CDR3, the DNA is TGTGCCAGTAGTTTTGGGACTATGAACACTGAAGCTTTCTTT. This gives the protein CASSFGTMNTEAFF. The V and J genes are TRBV19 and TRBJ1-1; a possible D gene is TRBD1 (5 bases). The CDR3 loop spans 14 amino acids. Trimming took 5 bases from V and 0 from J, leaving 10 bases between them. Per the germline V gene, CDR1 is LNHDA and CDR2 is SQIVND (reference sequence).

The chain couples TRBV5-4 to TRBJ1-1; 9 bases are a match to TRBD1. V was pared by 0 bases and J by 4 bases, with 4 bases of the junction left unmatched. The CDR3 consists of 15 residues. Germline V CDR1 and CDR2: SGHNT, YYREEE (reference sequence). The CDR3 coding sequence is TGTGCCAGCAGCTTGGACTTACAGGGGGCCACTGAAGCTTTCTTT. This encodes CASSLDLQGATEAFF.

The chain recombines TRBV2 with TRBJ2-4, with 9 bases identical to TRBD2. The CDR3 has 14 residues. Germline-derived CDR1 and CDR2 are SNHLY and FYNNEI. The trim removed 6 bases at V and 4 bases at J, leaving 4 bases unmatched. The chain's CDR3 is CASSGLATKNIQYF. The CDR3 bases are TGTGCCAGCAGCGGACTAGCGACTAAAAACATTCAGTACTTC.

J is TRBJ2-6 and V is TRBV29-1, with D possibly matching TRBD2 (5 bases). This CDR3 region has 14 residues. Per germline, CDR1 SQVTM and CDR2 ANQGSEA. The CDR3 reads CSASGGPGANVLTF. The CDR3 DNA is TGCAGTGCTTCAGGAGGACCTGGGGCCAACGTCCTGACTTTC.

A few counts support this clone. The chain combines TRBV4-1 with TRBJ2-7, with 9 bases aligning to TRBD1. J gave up 0 bases and V 7 bases, and 4 bases lay outside the gene matches. The length of the CDR3 is 14 residues. Looked up from germline, CDR1 is MGHRA and CDR2 is YSYEKL. The CDR3: CASTRDRASYEQYF. CDR3 coding DNA: TGCGCCAGCACCAGGGACAGGGCCTCCTACGAGCAGTACTTC.

The chain uses TRBV6-5 and TRBJ1-5; 9 bases are shared with TRBD1. Germline lookup yields CDR1 MNHEY and CDR2 SVGAGI. CDR3 length: 14 amino acids. Trimming cost V 2 bases and J 6 bases; bases outside gene matches: 2. In nucleotides, the CDR3 is TGTGCCAGCAGTTACGGACAGGGGATTCAGCCCCAGCATTTT. This gives the protein CASSYGQGIQPQHF.

This clone was observed once. J is TRBJ1-5 and V is TRBV28; D not certain. Deletions cut 6 bases from V and 1 base from J, with 16 bases between. This CDR3 has 16 amino acids. Germline V lookup: CDR1 MDHEN, CDR2 SYDVKM. As DNA, the CDR3 is TGTGCCAGCAGGCCACGCGGGAGGGTCAGCAATCAGCCCCAGCATTTT. It is translated as CASRPRGRVSNQPQHF.

By frequency in the sample, this clone is medium-sized. The chain has TRBV7-9 and TRBJ1-2; D remains ambiguous. Germline values: CDR1 SEHNR, CDR2 FQNEAQ (reference sequence). CDR3 length: 13 residues. The germline V and J ends were trimmed by 1 base and 6 bases, with 9 bases remaining between them. The CDR3 protein is CASSLGSVHGYTF. DNA for the CDR3: TGTGCCAGCAGCTTAGGAAGCGTGCATGGCTACACCTTC.

This clone occurred a few times. The chain recombines TRBV5-8 with TRBJ2-7; 11 nucleotides line up with TRBD1. Germline V lookup: CDR1 SGHTS, CDR2 YDEGEE. The CDR3 covers 15 residues. J was trimmed by 6 bases and V by 4 bases; bases with no gene match: 9. The CDR3 nucleotides are TGTGCCAGCAGCCAGGACAGGGGGCTTGATCGCGAGCAGTACTTC. The encoded protein is CASSQDRGLDREQYF.

This clone has just one count. This chain connects TRBV27 to TRBJ2-1; 7 bases line up with TRBD1. This CDR3 contains 12 residues. Looked up from germline, CDR1 is MNHEY and CDR2 is SMNVEV (reference sequence). The J segment lost 7 bases and the V segment lost 4 bases, leaving 1 base of the junction unmatched. The CDR3 reads CASSSTGNEQFF. CDR3 DNA: TGTGCCAGCAGTTCGACAGGGAATGAGCAGTTCTTC.

The rearrangement uses TRBV28 and TRBJ1-4; D remains unclear. The germline CDR1 and CDR2 sequences are MDHEN and SYDVKM. This CDR3 comprises 14 residues. V gave up 6 bases and J gave up 7 bases, with 15 bases separating them. For the CDR3, the DNA is TGTGCCAGCAGCCCGACCGAGACGGGTGAAAAACTGTTTTTT. Translating it yields CASSPTETGEKLFF.

This chain links TRBV4-1 with TRBJ1-1; no clear D. V shed 4 bases and J shed 1 base, with 4 bases lying between them. The germline gives CDR1 MGHRA, CDR2 YSYEKL. This CDR3 is built from 12 residues. For the CDR3, the DNA is TGCGCCAGCAGCCCGCGGAACACTGAAGCTTTCTTT. Amino acids: CASSPRNTEAFF.

The chain couples TRBV28 to TRBJ2-7, with 8 bases identical to TRBD1. The germline CDR1 and CDR2 sequences are MDHEN and SYDVKM. The CDR3 is 12 amino acids. The V gene end was trimmed by 2 bases and the J gene end by 9 bases; junction bases not matched to a gene: 3. The CDR3 sequence is CASSLGGTGQYF. The CDR3 DNA sequence: TGTGCCAGCAGTTTAGGAGGGACAGGGCAGTACTTC.

V is TRBV28 and J is TRBJ2-3; 11 bases agree with TRBD1. Per germline, CDR1 MDHEN and CDR2 SYDVKM. The J segment lost 4 bases and the V segment lost 6 bases, leaving 6 bases of the junction unmatched. The CDR3 loop spans 15 amino acids. The CDR3 coding sequence is TGTGCCAGCAGGAGGACAGGGGGCTCCCCAGATACGCAGTATTTT. Protein: CASRRTGGSPDTQYF.

The rearrangement uses TRBV5-4 and TRBJ2-7, with 8 bases that match TRBD2. J was trimmed by 5 bases and V by 2 bases; bases with no gene match: 9. CDR1 is SGHNT, CDR2 YYREEE, per germline (reference sequence). The CDR3 is made up of 15 amino acids. The CDR3 protein is CASSLYREGHNEQYF. The CDR3 DNA reads as TGTGCCAGCAGCTTATACCGGGAGGGCCATAACGAGCAGTACTTC.

Here the CDR3 reads CASSLSNLHEQYF. CDR3 DNA sequence: TGTGCCAGCAGTTTATCTAATCTCCACGAGCAGTACTTC. The chain uses TRBV27 and TRBJ2-7; D is undetermined. The germline V gene has CDR1 MNHEY and CDR2 SMNVEV (reference sequence). Trimming shortened V by 0 bases and J by 5 bases, and 8 bases separated the two germline ends. The CDR3 totals 13 residues.

The CDR3 DNA sequence: TGTGCCAGCAGCATCGACAGTCGGAACACCATATATTTT. Amino acid sequence: CASSIDSRNTIYF. The V and J genes are TRBV9 and TRBJ1-3; TRBD1 is a possible D gene (5 bases). This CDR3 is 13 amino acids long. Germline V CDR1 and CDR2: SGDLS, YYNGEE. Trimming took off 4 bases at V and 7 bases at J, with 12 bases between the two ends.